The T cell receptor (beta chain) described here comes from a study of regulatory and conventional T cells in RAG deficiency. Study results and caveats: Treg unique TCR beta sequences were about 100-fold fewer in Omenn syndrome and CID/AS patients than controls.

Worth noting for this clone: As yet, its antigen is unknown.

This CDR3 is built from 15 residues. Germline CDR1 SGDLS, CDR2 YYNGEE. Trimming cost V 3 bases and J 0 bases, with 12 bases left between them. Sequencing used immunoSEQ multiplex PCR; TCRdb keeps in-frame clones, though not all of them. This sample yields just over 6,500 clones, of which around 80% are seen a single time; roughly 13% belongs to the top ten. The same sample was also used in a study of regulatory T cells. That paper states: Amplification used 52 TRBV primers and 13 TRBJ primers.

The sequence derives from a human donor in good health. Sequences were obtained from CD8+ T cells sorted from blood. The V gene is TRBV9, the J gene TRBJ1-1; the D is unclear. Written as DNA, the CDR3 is TGTGCCAGCAGCGCCGCCGGTACTATGAACACTGAAGCTTTCTTT. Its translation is CASSAAGTMNTEAFF.